Each of the 11 T cell receptor beta chains below was sequenced from the same sample in a study of T cell responses to AZD1222 COVID-19 vaccine. Here immunoSEQ multiplex PCR was the method, and the copy in TCRdb shows in-frame clones only, minus some. The table lists 180,000 or so clones, 92% of them singletons, with 1.3% in the top ten. Source: peripheral blood, taken 28 days after the second AZD1222 dose. These receptors originate from an adult who received the AZD1222 COVID-19 vaccine.

This chain uses TRBV25-1 with TRBJ2-1, with D tentatively TRBD2 (5 bases). The germline V gene encodes CDR1 MGHDK and CDR2 SYGVNS. Between the trimmed V and J ends, which lost 5 bases and 6 bases, there was a span of 17 bases. The CDR3 is 15 residues long. Here the CDR3 reads CASSPFRGKSNEQFF. The CDR3 DNA follows: TGTGCCAGCAGTCCGTTCCGAGGGAAGAGCAATGAGCAGTTCTTC.

The chain has TRBV13 and TRBJ1-3; 9 nucleotides align to TRBD1. Germline CDR1 reads PRHDT; CDR2 reads FYEKMQ (reference sequence). V lost 5 bases, J lost 0 bases, and 11 bases stayed unmatched. The CDR3 length is 18 residues. DNA for the CDR3: TGTGCCAGCAGCGGAGCTACAGGGGGCCCTACCTCTGGAAACACCATATATTTT. Its protein product is CASSGATGGPTSGNTIYF.

The chain links TRBV19 to TRBJ1-6; D is possibly TRBD1 (6 bases). Germline assignment: CDR1 LNHDA and CDR2 SQIVND (reference sequence). There are 18 residues in the CDR3. Trimming pared 4 bases from V and 0 bases from J, leaving 16 bases between. The CDR3 region is CASSTSGTPSSYNSPLHF. CDR3 nucleotides: TGTGCCAGTAGTACCTCCGGGACACCGAGCTCCTATAATTCACCCCTCCACTTT.

This clone was observed once. J is TRBJ1-6 and V is TRBV28; 7 bases map to TRBD1. Germline CDR1 reads MDHEN; CDR2 reads SYDVKM. The CDR3 sequence is 14 residues long. The V segment lost 3 bases and the J segment 7 bases; nucleotides outside the gene matches: 3. The CDR3 sequence is CASSFGDRNSPLHF. CDR3 in DNA: TGTGCCAGCAGTTTCGGGGACAGAAATTCACCCCTCCACTTT.

V usage is TRBV7-2 and J usage is TRBJ2-3, with D unclear. V lost 7 bases, J lost 0 bases, and 5 bases lay in between. This CDR3 comprises 12 residues. Germline V gene data show CDR1 as SGHTA and CDR2 as FQGNSA. CDR3 amino acids: CASTPSTDTQYF. DNA for the CDR3: TGTGCCAGCACCCCTAGCACAGATACGCAGTATTTT.

V usage is TRBV7-9 and J usage is TRBJ2-1; TRBD2 matches at 9 bases. J lost 4 bases, V lost 6 bases, and 4 bases had no gene match. Germline lookup yields CDR1 SEHNR and CDR2 FQNEAQ (reference sequence). The CDR3 consists of 14 residues. This CDR3 is CASSHSGGYNEQFF. DNA for the CDR3: TGTGCCAGCAGTCATAGCGGGGGTTACAATGAGCAGTTCTTC.

This rearrangement joins TRBV12-3 or TRBV12-4 to TRBJ2-1; D gene ambiguous. This CDR3 has 12 residues. Trimming stripped 6 bases from V and 6 bases from J, with 9 bases between. DNA for the CDR3: TGTGCCAGCAGCCAGGATCCCAATGAGCAGTTCTTC. Its translation: CASSQDPNEQFF.

The gene calls are TRBV16 and TRBJ1-2; weak D call: TRBD1 (5 bases). The germline V gene encodes CDR1 KGHSY and CDR2 FQNENV. V was shortened by 0 bases and J by 4 bases, with 15 bases between the two germline ends. This CDR3 spans 16 amino acids. In nucleotides, the CDR3 is TGTGCCAGCAGCCAATCCACGGGGGTTAGTGGCTATGGCTACACCTTC. Translation gives CASSQSTGVSGYGYTF.

The chain couples TRBV12-5 to TRBJ1-3, with a weak D call TRBD1 (5 bases). Germline V CDR1 and CDR2: LGHNT, FRNRAP. Trimming took 2 bases from V and 2 from J, leaving 19 bases between them. The CDR3 has 18 residues. CDR3 bases: TGTGCTAGTGGTTTGATAACAGGCCCAAGGGTCACTGGAAACACCATATATTTT. Protein sequence: CASGLITGPRVTGNTIYF. Full variable domain (rest looked up from reference TRBV12-5 and TRBJ1-3): DARVTQTPRHKVTEMGQEVTMRCQPILGHNTVFWYRQTMMQGLELLAYFRNRAPLDDSGMPKDRFSAEMPDATLATLKIQPSEPRDSAVYFCASGLITGPRVTGNTIYFGEGSWLTVV.

The chain couples TRBV15 to TRBJ1-6, with D tentatively TRBD1 (6 bases). In germline, CDR1 is LNHNV, CDR2 YYDKDF (reference sequence). The CDR3 is made up of 14 amino acids. The germline V and J ends were trimmed by 0 bases and 9 bases, with 9 bases remaining between them. CDR3 DNA: TGTGCCACCAGCAGAGATAGGGGGGGTTCACCCCTCCACTTT. This gives the protein CATSRDRGGSPLHF. Full variable domain (outside the CDR3, taken from reference TRBV15 and TRBJ1-6): DAMVIQNPRYQVTQFGKPVTLSCSQTLNHNVMYWYQQKSSQAPKLLFHYYDKDFNNEADTPDNFQSRRPNTSFCFLDIRSPGLGDTAMYLCATSRDRGGSPLHFGNGTRLTVT.

This clone was recorded only once. V gene TRBV11-2 combines with J gene TRBJ1-3, with TRBD1 matching over 7 bases. From germline, CDR1 is SGHAT and CDR2 FQNNGV. The trim removed 7 bases at V and 3 bases at J, leaving 15 bases unmatched. This CDR3 contains 17 residues. The CDR3 DNA is TGTGCCAGCACAGGGGGGGACAGAGGAGCGCTTGGAAACACCATATATTTT. Translated: CASTGGDRGALGNTIYF.